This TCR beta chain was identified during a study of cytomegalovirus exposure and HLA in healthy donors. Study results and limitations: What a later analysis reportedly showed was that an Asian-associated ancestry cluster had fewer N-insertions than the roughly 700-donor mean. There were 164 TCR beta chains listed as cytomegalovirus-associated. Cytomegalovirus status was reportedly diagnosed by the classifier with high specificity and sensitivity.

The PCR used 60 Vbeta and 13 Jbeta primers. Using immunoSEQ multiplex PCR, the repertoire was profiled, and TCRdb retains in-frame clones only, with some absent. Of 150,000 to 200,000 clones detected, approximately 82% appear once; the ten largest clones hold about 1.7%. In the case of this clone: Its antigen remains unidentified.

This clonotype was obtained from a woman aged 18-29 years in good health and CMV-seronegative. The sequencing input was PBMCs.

CDR3 nucleotides: TGTGCCAGCAGTTTATGGGGAGCGGGAGGTTTCACAGATACGCAGTATTTT. This encodes CASSLWGAGGFTDTQYF. The V gene is TRBV28, the J gene TRBJ2-3, with 9 positions matching TRBD2. The CDR3 has 17 amino acids. Germline CDR1 MDHEN, CDR2 SYDVKM. The ends lost 0 bases at V and 2 bases at J; junction bases unmatched: 6.